The 19 T cell receptor beta chains listed next were all sequenced from one sample in a study of blood T cell repertoires in COVID-19. Profiled with immunoSEQ multiplex PCR; TCRdb holds only in-frame clones, not every one. The repertoire includes roughly 230,000 clones, around four fifths of them detected once, and around 8.9% sits in the top ten. The specimen sequenced was peripheral blood. The receptors derive from a man aged 35 to 55 with active or convalescent COVID-19.

This clone appeared a single time. The chain carries TRBV24-1 and TRBJ2-5; a weak D match, TRBD1 (6 bases). The CDR3 has 15 residues. V was pared by 4 bases and J by 5 bases, with 16 bases between. The germline CDR1 and CDR2 sequences are KGHDR and SFDVKD. The CDR3 reads CATSDAGTRRETQYF. Here the CDR3 DNA reads TGTGCCACCAGTGACGCCGGGACACGGCGGGAGACCCAGTACTTC.

The chain has TRBV2 and TRBJ2-7; 8 nucleotides line up with TRBD2. The trim removed 7 bases at V and 5 bases at J, leaving 7 bases unmatched. This CDR3 contains 13 residues. CDR1 and CDR2 from the germline V gene are SNHLY and FYNNEI. The CDR3 nucleotides read TGTGCCAGCACATCAGAGCGGGAGAACGAGCAGTACTTC. This encodes CASTSERENEQYF. Filled out from reference TRBV2 and TRBJ2-7, the complete variable domain reads EPEVTQTPSHQVTQMGQEVILRCVPISNHLYFYWYRQILGQKVEFLVSFYNNEISEKSEIFDDQFSVERPDGSNFTLKIRSTKLEDSAMYFCASTSERENEQYFGPGTRLTVT.

The CDR3 protein is CASSPPHLDTRLYGYTF. CDR3 nucleotides: TGCGCCAGCAGCCCCCCCCACCTGGACACCCGCCTCTATGGCTACACCTTC. V usage is TRBV4-1 and J usage is TRBJ1-2, with D possibly matching TRBD1 (5 bases). Looked up from germline, CDR1 is MGHRA and CDR2 is YSYEKL. CDR3 length: 17 amino acids. V lost 4 bases and J 4 bases, leaving 22 bases between the germline ends.

This chain connects TRBV6-1 to TRBJ2-2; no clear D. V lost 2 bases to trimming and J lost 6 bases, with 7 bases between them. Germline lookup yields CDR1 MNHNS and CDR2 SASEGT. The CDR3 has 13 amino acids. The CDR3 nucleotides read TGTGCCAGCAGTGAACGCAGTCCCGGGGAGCTGTTTTTT. Protein sequence: CASSERSPGELFF.

The rearrangement links TRBV10-3 to TRBJ2-3; 7 nucleotides line up with TRBD1. The V gene's germline CDR1 is ENHRY and CDR2 SYGVKD. The CDR3 has 15 residues. The V gene end was trimmed by 6 bases and the J gene end by 4 bases; junction bases not matched to a gene: 10. The CDR3 nucleotides are TGTGCCATCAGCACAGGGGCAGAAAGGTCAGATACGCAGTATTTT. It is translated as CAISTGAERSDTQYF.

In this sample, this clone turned up once. J is TRBJ2-7 and V is TRBV9; 7 bases align to TRBD1. CDR3 length: 15 residues. Germline V CDR1 and CDR2: SGDLS, YYNGEE. Trimming took 3 bases from V and 3 from J; bases not matched to a gene: 9. For the CDR3, the DNA is TGTGCCAGCAGCGCACACAGGGCAGGGGGCTACGAGCAGTACTTC. Residues: CASSAHRAGGYEQYF. The variable domain in full, completed from reference TRBV9 and TRBJ2-7, reads DSGVTQTPKHLITATGQRVTLRCSPRSGDLSVYWYQQSLDQGLQFLIQYYNGEERAKGNILERFSAQQFPDLHSELNLSSLELGDSALYFCASSAHRAGGYEQYFGPGTRLTVT.

The chain employs TRBV27 and TRBJ2-5, with 9 bases matching TRBD2. The V gene end was trimmed by 4 bases and the J gene end by 5 bases; junction bases not matched to a gene: 14. This CDR3 has 17 residues. In germline, CDR1 is MNHEY, CDR2 SMNVEV (reference sequence). This CDR3 is CASSSSIAGADGETQYF. The CDR3 nucleotides read TGTGCCAGCAGTTCCTCGATAGCGGGGGCTGATGGGGAGACCCAGTACTTC.

This clone was observed a handful of times. The CDR3 protein is CASSWGQGNAEAFF. The DNA of the CDR3 is TGTGCCAGCAGCTGGGGACAGGGTAACGCTGAAGCTTTCTTT. The rearrangement joins TRBV11-2 to TRBJ1-1; 9 nucleotides align to TRBD1. The CDR3 runs to 14 residues. The V gene end was trimmed by 4 bases and the J gene end by 6 bases; junction bases not matched to a gene: 6. The V gene's germline CDR1 is SGHAT and CDR2 FQNNGV.

The rearrangement joins TRBV18 to TRBJ1-5, with D possibly TRBD1 on 5 matching bases. CDR1 and CDR2 from the germline V gene are KGHSH and LQKENI. V shed 4 bases and J shed 1 base, with 5 bases lying between them. There are 13 residues in the CDR3. The CDR3 DNA reads as TGTGCCAGCTCACAGGGGAGCAATCAGCCCCAGCATTTT. This sequence encodes CASSQGSNQPQHF.

This chain links TRBV30 with TRBJ2-2; D perhaps matches TRBD1 (5 bases). The CDR3 length is 13 residues. V lost 7 bases to trimming and J lost 5 bases, with 14 bases between them. The germline V gene encodes CDR1 GTSNPN and CDR2 SVGIG (reference sequence). The CDR3 DNA is TGTGCCTATGACGGAAGGGGAACCGGGGAGCTGTTTTTT. Its translation is CAYDGRGTGELFF.

V and J are TRBV28 and TRBJ2-4; D unclear. The CDR3 is made up of 13 amino acids. Germline loops: CDR1 MDHEN, CDR2 SYDVKM. The V end was cut by 2 bases, the J end by 3 bases, with 5 bases between. The CDR3 protein is CASSLHSKNIQYF. The CDR3, as DNA: TGTGCCAGCAGTTTACATAGCAAAAACATTCAGTACTTC. The full variable domain, its missing parts supplied by reference TRBV28 and TRBJ2-4, is DVKVTQSSRYLVKRTGEKVFLECVQDMDHENMFWYRQDPGLGLRLIYFSYDVKMKEKGDIPEGYSVSREKKERFSLILESASTNQTSMYLCASSLHSKNIQYFGAGTRLSVL.

The CDR3: CASSQAGIGQPQHF. The CDR3 DNA sequence: TGTGCCAGCAGCCAAGCAGGGATAGGTCAGCCCCAGCATTTT. V is TRBV3-1 (or the pseudogene TRBV3-2) and J is TRBJ1-5, with D possibly TRBD1 on 5 matching bases. V was cut by 1 base and J by 6 bases, with 10 bases left in between. This CDR3 region has 14 residues. Germline loops: CDR1 LGHDT, CDR2 YNNKEL (reference sequence).

This sequence joins TRBV20-1 and TRBJ2-3; no clear D gene. Per germline, CDR1 DFQATT and CDR2 SNEGSKA (reference sequence). The CDR3 loop spans 16 amino acids. Trimming took 3 bases from V and 2 from J, leaving 18 bases between them. CDR3 sequence: CSASEATTSFTDTQYF. The CDR3 DNA sequence: TGCAGTGCTAGTGAGGCAACCACCTCCTTCACAGATACGCAGTATTTT.

This clone has just a few counts. The chain carries TRBV7-2 and TRBJ1-4; maybe TRBD1 (6 bases). Germline V gives CDR1 SGHTA, CDR2 FQGNSA. V lost 5 bases and J lost 5, with 15 bases in between. CDR3 length equals 15 residues. CDR3 residues: CASSAQGLGNEKLFF. In DNA form, the CDR3 reads TGTGCCAGCAGCGCACAGGGTTTGGGGAATGAAAAACTGTTTTTT.

The V gene is TRBV3-1 (or the pseudogene TRBV3-2), the J gene TRBJ1-1; 10 nucleotides match TRBD1. The CDR3 length is 24 residues. Germline-derived CDR1 and CDR2 are LGHDT and YNNKEL (reference sequence). Unmatched junction bases numbered 37, after V lost 7 bases and J lost 5 bases. CDR3 nucleotide sequence: TGTGCCAGCACCCATTCCCTAAATCTTGGCCGTTGGGACAGGGGTCCTAGGAGGGAGACTGAAGCTTTCTTT. This sequence encodes CASTHSLNLGRWDRGPRRETEAFF.

This clone was recorded only once. V usage is TRBV7-3 and J usage is TRBJ1-1; the D is unclear. CDR3 size: 13 residues. The germline V gene has CDR1 SGHTA and CDR2 FQGTGA. V was shortened by 5 bases and J by 0 bases, with 7 bases between the two germline ends. Here the CDR3 DNA reads TGTGCCAGCAGCCTAGACCTGAACACTGAAGCTTTCTTT. Encoded protein: CASSLDLNTEAFF.

The J gene is TRBJ1-1, the V gene TRBV3-1 (or the pseudogene TRBV3-2); D remains unclear. This CDR3 has 14 residues. The V end was cut by 3 bases, the J end by 1 base, with 9 bases between. Per germline, CDR1 LGHDT and CDR2 YNNKEL (reference sequence). CDR3 loop: CASSQLPGNTEAFF. As DNA, the CDR3 is TGTGCCAGCAGCCAGCTCCCAGGGAACACTGAAGCTTTCTTT.

The chain recombines TRBV7-8 with TRBJ2-1; tentatively, D is TRBD2 (7 bases). Trimming took off 4 bases at V and 6 bases at J, with 16 bases between the two ends. The CDR3 sequence is 15 residues long. In germline, CDR1 is SGHVS, CDR2 FQNEAQ. CDR3 region: CASSSQGRVGNEQFF. The CDR3 DNA is TGTGCCAGCAGCTCCCAGGGGAGGGTAGGCAATGAGCAGTTCTTC.

This clone showed up just once. The chain couples TRBV21-1 to TRBJ1-2; TRBD1, the D gene given by the table, was not confirmed from the DNA. TRBV21-1 represents a pseudogene. The CDR3 extends over 16 amino acids. CDR3 in amino acids: CASSKKRGTGLNGYTF. The CDR3 nucleotides are TGTGCCAGCAGCAAAAAAAGGGGGACAGGGCTGAATGGCTACACCTTC.